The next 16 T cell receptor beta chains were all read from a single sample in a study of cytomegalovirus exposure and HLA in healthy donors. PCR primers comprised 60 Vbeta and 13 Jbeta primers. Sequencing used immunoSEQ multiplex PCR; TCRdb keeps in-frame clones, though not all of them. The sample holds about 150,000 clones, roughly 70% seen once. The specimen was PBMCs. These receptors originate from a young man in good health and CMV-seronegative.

CDR3 sequence reads: CASSLWSRGSYEQYF. The CDR3 DNA reads as TGTGCCAGCAGCTTGTGGTCGCGGGGGTCCTACGAGCAGTACTTC. The rearrangement uses TRBV5-6 and TRBJ2-7; 7 positions match TRBD2. Germline values: CDR1 SGHDT, CDR2 YYEEEE. The CDR3 has 15 residues. The junction had 5 bases not matched to a gene; V was cut back by 1 base and J by 1 base.

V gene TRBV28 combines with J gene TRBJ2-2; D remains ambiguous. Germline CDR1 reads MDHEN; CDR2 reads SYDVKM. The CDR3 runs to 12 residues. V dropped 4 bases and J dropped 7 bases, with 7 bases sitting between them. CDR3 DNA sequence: TGTGCCAGCAGTTCTACCCTCGGGGAGCTGTTTTTT. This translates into CASSSTLGELFF.

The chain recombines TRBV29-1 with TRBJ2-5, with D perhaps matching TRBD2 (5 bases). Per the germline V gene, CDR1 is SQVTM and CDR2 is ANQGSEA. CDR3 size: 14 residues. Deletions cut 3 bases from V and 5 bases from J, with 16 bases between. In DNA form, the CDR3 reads TGCAGCGTTGATCTTGGAGGTCTTCATGAGACCCAGTACTTC. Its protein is CSVDLGGLHETQYF.

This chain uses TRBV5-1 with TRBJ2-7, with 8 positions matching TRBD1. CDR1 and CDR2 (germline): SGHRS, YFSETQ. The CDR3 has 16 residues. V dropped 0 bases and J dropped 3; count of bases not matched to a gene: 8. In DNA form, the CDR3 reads TGCGCCAGCAGCTTGGCCACCGGGACAGGCCTCTACGAGCAGTACTTC. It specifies CASSLATGTGLYEQYF.

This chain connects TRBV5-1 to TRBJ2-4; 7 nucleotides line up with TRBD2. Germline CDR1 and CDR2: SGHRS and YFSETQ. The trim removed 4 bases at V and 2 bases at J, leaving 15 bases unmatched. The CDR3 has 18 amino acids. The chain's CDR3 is CASSVSGGGVRSKNIQYF. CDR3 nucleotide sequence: TGCGCCAGCAGCGTATCGGGGGGAGGGGTCAGGTCCAAAAACATTCAGTACTTC.

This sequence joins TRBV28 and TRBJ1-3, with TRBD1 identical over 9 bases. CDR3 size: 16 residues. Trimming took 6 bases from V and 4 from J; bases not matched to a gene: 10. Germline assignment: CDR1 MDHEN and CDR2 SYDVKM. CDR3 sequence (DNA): TGTGCCAGCAGCCCGACAGGGGGTGGTAAGGGAAACACCATATATTTT. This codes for CASSPTGGGKGNTIYF.

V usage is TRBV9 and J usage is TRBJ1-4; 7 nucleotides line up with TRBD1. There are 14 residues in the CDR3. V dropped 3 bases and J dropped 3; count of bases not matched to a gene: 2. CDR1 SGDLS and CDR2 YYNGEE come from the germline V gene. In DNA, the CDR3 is TGTGCCAGCAGCGCAGGGGGGCCTAATGAAAAACTGTTTTTT. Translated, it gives CASSAGGPNEKLFF.

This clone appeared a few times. CDR3 loop: CASSYSRQGYEQYF. CDR3 coding DNA: TGTGCCAGCAGTTACTCGAGACAGGGCTACGAGCAGTACTTC. The chain joins TRBV6-5 to TRBJ2-7, with 7 bases lining up with TRBD1. The CDR3 runs to 14 residues. After removal of 0 bases from V and 3 bases from J, the junction contained 2 bases not matched to a gene. Germline V lookup: CDR1 MNHEY, CDR2 SVGAGI.

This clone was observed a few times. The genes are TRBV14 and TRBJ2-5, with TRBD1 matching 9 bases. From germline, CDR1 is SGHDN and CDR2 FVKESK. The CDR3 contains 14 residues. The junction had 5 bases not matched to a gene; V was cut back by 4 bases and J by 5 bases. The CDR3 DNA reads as TGTGCCAGCAGCCGAACAGGGGGCGGTGAGACCCAGTACTTC. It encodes CASSRTGGGETQYF.

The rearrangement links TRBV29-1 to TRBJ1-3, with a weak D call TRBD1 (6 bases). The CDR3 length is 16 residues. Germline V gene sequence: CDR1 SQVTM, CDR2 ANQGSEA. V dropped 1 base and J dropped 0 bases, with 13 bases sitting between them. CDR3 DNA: TGCAGCGTTGAAGCCCGGACAGACCGCTCTGGAAACACCATATATTTT. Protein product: CSVEARTDRSGNTIYF.

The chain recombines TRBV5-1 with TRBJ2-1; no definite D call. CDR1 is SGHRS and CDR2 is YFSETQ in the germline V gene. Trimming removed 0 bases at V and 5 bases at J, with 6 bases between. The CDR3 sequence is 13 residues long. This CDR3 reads CASSLVANNEQFF. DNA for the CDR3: TGCGCCAGCAGCTTGGTCGCGAACAATGAGCAGTTCTTC.

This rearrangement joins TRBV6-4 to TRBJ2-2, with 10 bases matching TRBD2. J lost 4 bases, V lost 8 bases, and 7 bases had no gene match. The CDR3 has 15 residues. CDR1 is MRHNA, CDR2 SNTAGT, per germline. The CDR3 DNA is TGTGCCAGCCGATCTAGCGGGGGAGTCACCGGGGAGCTGTTTTTT. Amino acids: CASRSSGGVTGELFF.

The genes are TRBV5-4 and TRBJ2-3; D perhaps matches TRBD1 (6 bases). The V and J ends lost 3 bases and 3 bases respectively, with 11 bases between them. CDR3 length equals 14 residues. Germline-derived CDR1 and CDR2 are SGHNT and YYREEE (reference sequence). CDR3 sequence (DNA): TGTGCCAGCAGCTCCACTAGGGGGACAGATACGCAGTATTTT. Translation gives CASSSTRGTDTQYF.

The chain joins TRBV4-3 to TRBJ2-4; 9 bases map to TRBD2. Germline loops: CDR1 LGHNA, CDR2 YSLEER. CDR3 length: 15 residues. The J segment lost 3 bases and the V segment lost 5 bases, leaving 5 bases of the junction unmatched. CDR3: CASSRTSVDKNIQYF. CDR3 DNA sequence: TGCGCCAGCAGCAGGACTAGCGTTGACAAAAACATTCAGTACTTC.

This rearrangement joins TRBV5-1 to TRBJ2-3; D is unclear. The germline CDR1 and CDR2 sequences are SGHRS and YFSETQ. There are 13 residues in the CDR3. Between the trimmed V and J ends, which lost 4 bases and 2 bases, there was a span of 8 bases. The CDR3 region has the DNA TGCGCCAGCAGCCCGCCACACACAGATACGCAGTATTTT. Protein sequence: CASSPPHTDTQYF.

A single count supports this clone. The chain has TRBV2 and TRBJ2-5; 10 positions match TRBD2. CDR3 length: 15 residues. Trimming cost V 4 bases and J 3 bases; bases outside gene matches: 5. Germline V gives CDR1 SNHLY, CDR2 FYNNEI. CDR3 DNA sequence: TGTGCCAGCAGTGCAGGACTAGCGGAAAAAGAGACCCAGTACTTC. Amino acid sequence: CASSAGLAEKETQYF.